Following are 28 T cell receptor beta chains from one sample sequenced in a study of blood T cells in healthy people across ages. A second PCR of about 6 to 12 cycles used a sample-barcoded 5' primer and a J-beta primer mix. TCRdb reprocessed the 5' RACE reads with MiXCR, giving one entry per CDR3 protein. The sample lists roughly 570,000 distinct CDR3 sequences; approximately 30% were seen once. Source material: blood. Receptors originate from a woman in her 70s in good health.

The chain employs TRBV7-2 and TRBJ2-5, with TRBD2 identical over 7 bases. Per germline, CDR1 SGHTA and CDR2 FQGNSA. This CDR3 is built from 16 residues. The junction had 12 bases not matched to a gene; V was cut back by 6 bases and J by 2 bases. CDR3 protein: CASSRGLVGSQETQYF. The CDR3 coding sequence is TGTGCCAGCAGTCGTGGACTAGTAGGCTCTCAAGAGACCCAGTACTTC.

This clonotype was detected only a few times. V gene TRBV27 combines with J gene TRBJ1-4; D gene unclear. Trimming took 0 bases from V and 10 from J, leaving 9 bases between them. This CDR3 spans 13 amino acids. Germline V gene sequence: CDR1 MNHEY, CDR2 SMNVEV (reference sequence). The CDR3 DNA is TGTGCCAGCAGTTTATCTTCCCAGGCAAAACTGTTTTTT. Translating it yields CASSLSSQAKLFF.

The chain recombines TRBV10-3 with TRBJ1-3, with D hard to call. CDR3 length: 13 residues. Trimming pared 7 bases from V and 4 bases from J, leaving 11 bases between. The germline gives CDR1 ENHRY, CDR2 SYGVKD. The CDR3 DNA reads as TGTGCCATCACGGTAGCGGGCGGAAACACCATATATTTT. As protein: CAITVAGGNTIYF.

CDR3 sequence: CASSADGNTIYF. The CDR3 nucleotides read TGTGCCAGCAGTGCCGATGGAAACACCATATATTTT. This rearrangement joins TRBV6-5 to TRBJ1-3; D unresolved. V gave up 5 bases and J gave up 3 bases, with 5 bases separating them. Germline CDR1 is MNHEY and CDR2 is SVGAGI. CDR3 size: 12 residues.

The genes are TRBV4-3 and TRBJ2-3, with D unclear. Trimming removed 0 bases at V and 8 bases at J, with 12 bases between. This CDR3 contains 14 residues. Germline loops: CDR1 LGHNA, CDR2 YSLEER. The CDR3 here is CASSQDGFLGTQYF. CDR3 nucleotides: TGCGCCAGCAGCCAAGATGGTTTCTTGGGTACGCAGTATTTT.

This clonotype was counted a few times. This sequence joins TRBV12-3 or TRBV12-4 and TRBJ2-5; possibly TRBD2 for D (5 bases). With 8 bases removed from V and 3 bases from J, the gap between germline ends came to 22 bases. This CDR3 is 16 amino acids long. The CDR3 DNA reads TGTGCCAGCTCAAAATTCGAGGGTACAGCAGAAGAGACCCAGTACTTC. It specifies CASSKFEGTAEETQYF.

Details on this clonotype: The junction departs from germline at one end; a sequencing error may be responsible. The chain links TRBV10-3 to TRBJ2-5, with 13 bases lining up with TRBD2. The J call is uncertain, as TRBJ2-1 better fits the DNA end. CDR3 size: 15 residues. Germline-derived CDR1 and CDR2 are ENHRY and SYGVKD. The CDR3 region is CASSERTSGSNEQFF. The CDR3 DNA follows: TGTGCCAGCAGTGAAAGGACTAGCGGGAGTAATGAGCAGTTCTTC.

This clonotype was counted between two and nine times. The chain is built from TRBV20-1 and TRBJ2-5; no reliable D call. The V end lost 5 bases, the J end lost 1 base, and 14 bases lay between the germline ends. This CDR3 spans 14 amino acids. CDR1 is DFQATT, CDR2 SNEGSKA, per germline (reference sequence). As DNA, the CDR3 is TGCAGTGCTGAACCCTTACTTAGCCAAGAGACCCAGTACTTC. Translated, it gives CSAEPLLSQETQYF.

This clonotype was counted once. V and J are TRBV20-1 and TRBJ1-4; TRBD1 agrees at 8 bases. The CDR3 totals 15 residues. The V gene's germline CDR1 is DFQATT and CDR2 SNEGSKA (reference sequence). J gave up 0 bases and V 6 bases, and 6 bases lay outside the gene matches. CDR3 nucleotide sequence: TGCAGTGCGAGCCCAGGGGGCCCAACTAATGAAAAACTGTTTTTT. Its protein product is CSASPGGPTNEKLFF.

This clonotype was recorded at least ten times. The V gene is TRBV6-2 or TRBV6-3, the J gene TRBJ2-3; possibly TRBD2 for D (6 bases). Germline CDR1 and CDR2: MNHEY and SVGEGT. V lost 5 bases and J lost 4, with 10 bases in between. This CDR3 spans 13 amino acids. CDR3 sequence reads: CASSTGGADTQYF. The CDR3 DNA follows: TGTGCCAGCAGTACCGGGGGTGCAGATACGCAGTATTTT.

The rearrangement links TRBV4-3 to TRBJ1-2; 7 bases align to TRBD1. V was clipped by 4 bases and J by 5 bases; unmatched bases: 10. The CDR3 has 15 residues. Germline assignment: CDR1 LGHNA and CDR2 YSLEER. DNA for the CDR3: TGCGCCAGCAGCCCCTCAGGGACAGCCACTTATGGCTACACCTTC. It specifies CASSPSGTATYGYTF.

This clonotype has a handful of counts. This sequence joins TRBV20-1 and TRBJ1-4, with 7 bases matching TRBD1. The germline V gene encodes CDR1 DFQATT and CDR2 SNEGSKA (reference sequence). V gave up 0 bases and J gave up 8 bases; unmatched junction bases: 9. This CDR3 comprises 15 residues. CDR3 in DNA: TGCAGTGCTAGAGATGAAGTGAGGGGGCGCGAAAAACTGTTTTTT. It codes for CSARDEVRGREKLFF.

This chain connects TRBV20-1 to TRBJ2-5; no clear D gene. The CDR3 is 14 residues long. The V and J ends lost 5 bases and 4 bases respectively, with 17 bases between them. The germline V gene has CDR1 DFQATT and CDR2 SNEGSKA (reference sequence). The CDR3 loop reads CSAVPVGRRETQYF. The CDR3 DNA reads as TGCAGTGCTGTTCCCGTTGGCAGGCGAGAGACCCAGTACTTC.

This chain joins TRBV12-3 or TRBV12-4 and TRBJ2-5; 10 nucleotides agree with TRBD1. The J call is uncertain, as TRBJ2-7 better fits the DNA end. The CDR3 contains 12 residues. Here the CDR3 reads CANGTGDIEQYF. As DNA, the CDR3 is TGTGCCAACGGGACAGGGGATATCGAGCAGTACTTC.

The chain recombines TRBV7-2 with TRBJ2-7, with 10 positions matching TRBD1. The CDR3 runs to 14 residues. Germline V lookup: CDR1 SGHTA, CDR2 FQGNSA. V shed 5 bases, J shed 4 bases, and the junction held 5 bases outside the gene matches. The chain's CDR3 is CASSTRQGAYEQYF. CDR3 sequence (DNA): TGTGCCAGCAGCACCAGACAGGGGGCGTACGAGCAGTACTTC.

This clonotype was counted between two and nine times. The chain recombines TRBV28 with TRBJ1-2; TRBD1 is a possible D gene (5 bases). Germline loops: CDR1 MDHEN, CDR2 SYDVKM. V gave up 3 bases and J gave up 8 bases, with 10 bases separating them. This CDR3 has 12 residues. DNA for the CDR3: TGTGCCAGCAGTTTCCGCAGGGAAGGCTACACCTTC. It encodes CASSFRREGYTF.

V gene TRBV5-1 combines with J gene TRBJ2-7, with D perhaps TRBD1 or TRBD2 (5 bases each). CDR3 length equals 16 residues. With 0 bases removed from V and 4 bases from J, the gap between germline ends came to 17 bases. The germline V gene encodes CDR1 SGHRS and CDR2 YFSETQ. The CDR3 DNA follows: TGCGCCAGCAGCTTGGTCTGGGGACCTACTCCATACGAGCAGTACTTC. Translating it yields CASSLVWGPTPYEQYF.

This clonotype was seen repeatedly, ten times or more. V gene TRBV4-3 combines with J gene TRBJ2-5, with D perhaps given as TRBD1 or TRBD2 (5 bases each). V lost 2 bases and J lost 5, with 18 bases in between. Germline CDR1 is LGHNA and CDR2 is YSLEER. The CDR3 is 16 amino acids. CDR3 DNA: TGCGCCAGCAGCCAACTTGGGGCCTCGGGCGGGGAGACCCAGTACTTC. The encoded protein is CASSQLGASGGETQYF.

The rearrangement links TRBV9 to TRBJ2-3; D possibly corresponds to TRBD2 (7 bases). CDR3 length: 14 amino acids. Germline V gives CDR1 SGDLS, CDR2 YYNGEE. V dropped 7 bases and J dropped 0 bases, with 12 bases sitting between them. CDR3 bases: TGTGCCAGCGCTAGGGGGGGAAGCACAGATACGCAGTATTTT. It codes for CASARGGSTDTQYF.

This clonotype was seen only a few times. As DNA, the CDR3 is TGCAGTGCCCTCGACAGGGCTAGCACAGATACGCAGTATTTT. This encodes CSALDRASTDTQYF. The genes are TRBV20-1 and TRBJ2-3, with 7 bases that match TRBD1. Trimming took 6 bases from V and 0 from J; bases not matched to a gene: 6. In germline, CDR1 is DFQATT, CDR2 SNEGSKA (reference sequence). This CDR3 region has 14 residues.

The sample holds a few counts of this clonotype. The chain employs TRBV11-2 and TRBJ2-5; D may be TRBD1 (6 bases). The DNA end favors TRBJ2-1, so the J call may be wrong. The CDR3 is 15 amino acids. Germline V CDR1 and CDR2: SGHAT, FQNNGV. The CDR3 DNA sequence: TGTGCCAGCAGCTCGATCTTAAGGGGGTATATCGCGCAGTTCTTC. Translation gives CASSSILRGYIAQFF.

This chain connects TRBV7-2 to TRBJ2-5; D may be TRBD1 or TRBD2 (5 bases each). Per the germline V gene, CDR1 is SGHTA and CDR2 is FQGNSA. V was trimmed by 1 base and J by 5 bases, leaving 14 bases between them. The CDR3 runs to 15 residues. CDR3 nucleotide sequence: TGTGCCAGCAGCTTAGTGGGCGGGTGGGGGGAGACCCAGTACTTC. This gives the protein CASSLVGGWGETQYF.

The J gene is TRBJ2-2, the V gene TRBV18, with D possibly being TRBD2 (5 bases). Trimming removed 2 bases from V and 7 bases from J, with 8 bases in between. The germline gives CDR1 KGHSH, CDR2 LQKENI. CDR3 length equals 13 residues. This CDR3 is CASSPWGDGELFF. The CDR3 DNA sequence: TGTGCCAGCTCACCATGGGGAGACGGGGAGCTGTTTTTT.

The rearrangement uses TRBV12-3 or TRBV12-4 and TRBJ1-5, with no clear D. The CDR3 totals 13 residues. Trimming shortened V by 1 base and J by 6 bases, and 7 bases separated the two germline ends. DNA of the CDR3: TGTGCCAGCAGTTTAGGGACGGTTCAGCCCCAGCATTTT. Amino acids: CASSLGTVQPQHF.

This chain uses TRBV3-1 with TRBJ1-2, with D tentatively TRBD1 (6 bases). The germline CDR1 and CDR2 sequences are LGHDT and YNNKEL (reference sequence). The length of the CDR3 is 14 residues. V gave up 7 bases and J gave up 1 base, with 13 bases separating them. CDR3 residues: CASTSTGFNYGYTF. DNA for the CDR3: TGTGCCAGCACCTCGACAGGATTTAACTATGGCTACACCTTC.

The chain joins TRBV29-1 to TRBJ2-4, with D unresolved. This CDR3 has 13 amino acids. V dropped 4 bases and J dropped 1 base, with 8 bases sitting between them. Per the germline V gene, CDR1 is SQVTM and CDR2 is ANQGSEA. CDR3 in amino acids: CSVGSVAKNIQYF. The CDR3 coding sequence is TGCAGCGTTGGGTCAGTCGCCAAAAACATTCAGTACTTC.

This clonotype was counted once. The rearrangement links TRBV12-3 or TRBV12-4 to TRBJ2-3; weak D call: TRBD2 (6 bases). The V and J ends lost 2 bases and 2 bases respectively, with 11 bases between them. The length of the CDR3 is 15 residues. CDR3 sequence reads: CASSLRLAATDTQYF. The CDR3, as DNA: TGTGCCAGCAGTTTAAGGTTAGCGGCCACAGATACGCAGTATTTT.

Written as DNA, the CDR3 is TGCAGTGCTAGAGATATACAGACCCAGTACTTC. It yields the protein CSARDIQTQYF. The chain employs TRBV20-1 and TRBJ2-5; no clear D gene. Germline V gene lookup returns CDR1 DFQATT and CDR2 SNEGSKA (reference sequence). Trimming took off 0 bases at V and 6 bases at J, with 5 bases between the two ends. This CDR3 is built from 11 residues.